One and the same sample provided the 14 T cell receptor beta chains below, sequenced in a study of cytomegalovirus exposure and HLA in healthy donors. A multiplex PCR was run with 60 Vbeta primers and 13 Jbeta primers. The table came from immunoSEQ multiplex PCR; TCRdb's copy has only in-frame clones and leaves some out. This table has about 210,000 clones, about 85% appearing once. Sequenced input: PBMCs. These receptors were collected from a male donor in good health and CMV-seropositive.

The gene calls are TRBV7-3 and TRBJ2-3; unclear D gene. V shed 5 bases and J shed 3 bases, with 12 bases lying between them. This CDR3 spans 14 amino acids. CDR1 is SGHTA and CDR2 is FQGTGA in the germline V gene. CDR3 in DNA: TGTGCCAGCAGCCCGAGAGACTTTACAGATACGCAGTATTTT. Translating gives CASSPRDFTDTQYF.

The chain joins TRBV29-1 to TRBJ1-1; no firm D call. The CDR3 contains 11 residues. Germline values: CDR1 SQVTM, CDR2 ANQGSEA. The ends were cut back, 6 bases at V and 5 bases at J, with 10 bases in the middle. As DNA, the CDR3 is TGCAGCGTCGGACGCGGGACTGAAGCTTTCTTT. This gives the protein CSVGRGTEAFF.

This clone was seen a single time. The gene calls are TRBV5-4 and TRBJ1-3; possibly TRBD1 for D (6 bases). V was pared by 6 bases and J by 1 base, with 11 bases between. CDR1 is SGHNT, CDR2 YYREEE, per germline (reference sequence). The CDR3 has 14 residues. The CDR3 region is CASNQGPSGNTIYF. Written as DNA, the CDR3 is TGTGCCAGCAACCAGGGGCCGTCTGGAAACACCATATATTTT. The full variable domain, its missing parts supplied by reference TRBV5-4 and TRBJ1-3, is ETGVTQSPTHLIKTRGQQVTLRCSSQSGHNTVSWYQQALGQGPQFIFQYYREEENGRGNFPPRFSGLQFPNYSSELNVNALELDDSALYLCASNQGPSGNTIYFGEGSWLTVV.

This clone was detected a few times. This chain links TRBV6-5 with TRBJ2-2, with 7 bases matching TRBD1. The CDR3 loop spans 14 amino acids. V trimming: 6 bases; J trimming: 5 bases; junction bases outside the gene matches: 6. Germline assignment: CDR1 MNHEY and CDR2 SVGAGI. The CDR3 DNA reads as TGTGCCAGCAGCGACAGGGCGAGGACCGGGGAGCTGTTTTTT. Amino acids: CASSDRARTGELFF.

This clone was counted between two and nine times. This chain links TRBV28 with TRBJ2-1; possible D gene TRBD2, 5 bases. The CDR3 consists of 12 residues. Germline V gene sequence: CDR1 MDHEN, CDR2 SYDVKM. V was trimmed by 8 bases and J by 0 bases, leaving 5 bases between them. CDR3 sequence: CASGGSYNEQFF. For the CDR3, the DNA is TGTGCCAGCGGAGGCTCCTACAATGAGCAGTTCTTC. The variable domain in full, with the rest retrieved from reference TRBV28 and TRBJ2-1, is DVKVTQSSRYLVKRTGEKVFLECVQDMDHENMFWYRQDPGLGLRLIYFSYDVKMKEKGDIPEGYSVSREKKERFSLILESASTNQTSMYLCASGGSYNEQFFGPGTRLTVL.

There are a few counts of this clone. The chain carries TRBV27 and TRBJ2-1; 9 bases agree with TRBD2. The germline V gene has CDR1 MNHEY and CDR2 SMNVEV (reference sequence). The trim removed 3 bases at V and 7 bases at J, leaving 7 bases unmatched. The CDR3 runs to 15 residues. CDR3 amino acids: CASSFAGGPRNEQFF. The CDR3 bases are TGTGCCAGCAGTTTCGCGGGAGGGCCACGGAATGAGCAGTTCTTC.

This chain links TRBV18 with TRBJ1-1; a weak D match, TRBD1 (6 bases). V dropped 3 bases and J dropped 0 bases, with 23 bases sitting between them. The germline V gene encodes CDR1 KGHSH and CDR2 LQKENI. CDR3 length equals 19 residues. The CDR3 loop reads CASSPLRWQGFFMNTEAFF. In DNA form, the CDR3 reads TGTGCCAGCTCACCTCTACGTTGGCAGGGGTTCTTCATGAACACTGAAGCTTTCTTT.

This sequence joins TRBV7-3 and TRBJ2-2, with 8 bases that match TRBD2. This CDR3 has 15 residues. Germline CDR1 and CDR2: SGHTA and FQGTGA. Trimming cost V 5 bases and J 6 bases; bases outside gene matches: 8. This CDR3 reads CASSPGGLKSGELFF. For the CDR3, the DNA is TGTGCCAGCAGCCCGGGGGGGCTAAAGTCCGGGGAGCTGTTTTTT.

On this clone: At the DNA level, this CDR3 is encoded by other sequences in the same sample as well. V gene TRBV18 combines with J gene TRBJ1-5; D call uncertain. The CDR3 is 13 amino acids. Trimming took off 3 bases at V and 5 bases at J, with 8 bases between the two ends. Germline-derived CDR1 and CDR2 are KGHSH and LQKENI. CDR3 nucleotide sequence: TGTGCCAGCTCACCCGCGAGGGATCAGCCCCAGCATTTT. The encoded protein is CASSPARDQPQHF.

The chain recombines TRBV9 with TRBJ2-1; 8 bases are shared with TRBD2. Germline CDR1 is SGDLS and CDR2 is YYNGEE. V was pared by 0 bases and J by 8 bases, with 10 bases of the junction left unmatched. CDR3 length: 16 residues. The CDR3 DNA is TGTGCCAGCAGCGTAGCACATAGCGGGAAGGGCGATGAGCAGTTCTTC. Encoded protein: CASSVAHSGKGDEQFF.

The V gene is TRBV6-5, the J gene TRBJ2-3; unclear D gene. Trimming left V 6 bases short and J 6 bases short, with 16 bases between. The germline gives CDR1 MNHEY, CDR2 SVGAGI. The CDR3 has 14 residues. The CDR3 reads CASRVVLMADTQYF. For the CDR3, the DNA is TGTGCCAGCAGGGTAGTACTAATGGCGGATACGCAGTATTTT.

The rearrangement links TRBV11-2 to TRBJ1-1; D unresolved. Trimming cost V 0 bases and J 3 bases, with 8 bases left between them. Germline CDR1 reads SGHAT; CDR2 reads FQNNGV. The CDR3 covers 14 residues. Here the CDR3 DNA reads TGTGCCAGCAGCTTAGATCCGGGATACACTGAAGCTTTCTTT. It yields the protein CASSLDPGYTEAFF. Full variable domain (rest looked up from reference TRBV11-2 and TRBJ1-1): EAGVAQSPRYKIIEKRQSVAFWCNPISGHATLYWYQQILGQGPKLLIQFQNNGVVDDSQLPKDRFSAERLKGVDSTLKIQPAKLEDSAVYLCASSLDPGYTEAFFGQGTRLTVV.

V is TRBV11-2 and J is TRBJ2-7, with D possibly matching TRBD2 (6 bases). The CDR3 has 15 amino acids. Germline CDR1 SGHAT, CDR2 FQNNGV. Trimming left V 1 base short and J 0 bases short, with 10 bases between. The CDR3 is CASSLGQTSSYEQYF. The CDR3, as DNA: TGTGCCAGCAGCTTAGGACAGACTAGCTCCTACGAGCAGTACTTC.

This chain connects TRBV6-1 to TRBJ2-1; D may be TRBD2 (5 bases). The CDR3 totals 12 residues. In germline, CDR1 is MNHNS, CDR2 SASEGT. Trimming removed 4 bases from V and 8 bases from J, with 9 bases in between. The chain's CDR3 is CASSGTFYEQFF. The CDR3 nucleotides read TGTGCCAGCAGTGGGACTTTTTATGAGCAGTTCTTC.